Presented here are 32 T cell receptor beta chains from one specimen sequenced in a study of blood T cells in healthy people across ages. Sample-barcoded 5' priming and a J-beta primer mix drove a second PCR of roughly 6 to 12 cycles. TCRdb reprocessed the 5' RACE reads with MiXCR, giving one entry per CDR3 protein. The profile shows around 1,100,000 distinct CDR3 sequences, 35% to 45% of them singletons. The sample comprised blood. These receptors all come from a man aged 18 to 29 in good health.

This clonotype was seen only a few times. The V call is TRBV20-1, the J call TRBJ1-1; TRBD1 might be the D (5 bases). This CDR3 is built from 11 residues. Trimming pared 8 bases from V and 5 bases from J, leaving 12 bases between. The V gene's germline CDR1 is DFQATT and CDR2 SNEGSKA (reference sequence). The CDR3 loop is CSPLGRTEAFF. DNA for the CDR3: TGCAGTCCATTGGGACGAACTGAAGCTTTCTTT.

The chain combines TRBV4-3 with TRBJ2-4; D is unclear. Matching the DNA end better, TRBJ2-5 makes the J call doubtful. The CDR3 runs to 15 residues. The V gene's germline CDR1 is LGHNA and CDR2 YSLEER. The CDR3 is CASSLRPAVGETQYF. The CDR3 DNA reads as TGCGCCAGCAGCCTCAGACCGGCAGTAGGAGAGACCCAGTACTTC.

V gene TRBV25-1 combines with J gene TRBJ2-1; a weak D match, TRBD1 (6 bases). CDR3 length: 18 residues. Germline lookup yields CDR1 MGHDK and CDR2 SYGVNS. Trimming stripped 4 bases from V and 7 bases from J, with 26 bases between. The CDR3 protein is CASSGGIWGRGMWNEQFF. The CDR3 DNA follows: TGTGCCAGCAGTGGGGGAATTTGGGGCAGGGGTATGTGGAATGAGCAGTTCTTC.

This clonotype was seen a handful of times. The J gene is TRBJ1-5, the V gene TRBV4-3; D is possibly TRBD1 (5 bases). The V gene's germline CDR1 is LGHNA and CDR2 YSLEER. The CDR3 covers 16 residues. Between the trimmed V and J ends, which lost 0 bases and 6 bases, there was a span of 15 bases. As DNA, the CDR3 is TGCGCCAGCAGCCAAGAGAGGACGGTGAGGGGTCAGCCCCAGCATTTT. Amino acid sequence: CASSQERTVRGQPQHF.

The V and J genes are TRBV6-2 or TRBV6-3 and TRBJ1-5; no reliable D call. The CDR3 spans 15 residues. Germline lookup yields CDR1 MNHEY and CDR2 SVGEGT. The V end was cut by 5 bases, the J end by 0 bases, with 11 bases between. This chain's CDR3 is CASSGDPYSNQPQHF. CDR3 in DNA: TGTGCCAGCAGTGGAGACCCTTATAGCAATCAGCCCCAGCATTTT.

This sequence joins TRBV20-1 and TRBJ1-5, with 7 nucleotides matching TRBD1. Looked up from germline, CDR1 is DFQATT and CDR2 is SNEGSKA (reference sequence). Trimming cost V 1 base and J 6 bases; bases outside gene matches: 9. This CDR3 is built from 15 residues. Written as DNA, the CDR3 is TGCAGTGCTAGAGGTTCTCGAGGGGGCAGTCAGCCCCAGCATTTT. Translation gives CSARGSRGGSQPQHF.

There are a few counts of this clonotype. Here the CDR3 reads CASSSLDRGPYNEQFF. DNA of the CDR3: TGTGCCAGCAGCTCCTTGGACAGGGGGCCCTACAATGAGCAGTTCTTC. This chain uses TRBV14 with TRBJ2-1, with 11 bases lining up with TRBD1. After removal of 5 bases from V and 2 bases from J, the junction contained 5 bases not matched to a gene. The CDR3 has 16 residues. CDR1 and CDR2 (germline): SGHDN, FVKESK.

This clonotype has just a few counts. The CDR3 DNA sequence: TGTGCCAGCAGTTACTCCCCTACTAGATCTAGCGACGAGCAGTACTTC. It specifies CASSYSPTRSSDEQYF. The chain uses TRBV6-2 or TRBV6-3 and TRBJ2-7, with D possibly being TRBD2 (6 bases). Germline assignment: CDR1 MNHEY and CDR2 SVGEGT. The length of the CDR3 is 16 residues. Trimming cost V 0 bases and J 5 bases, with 17 bases left between them.

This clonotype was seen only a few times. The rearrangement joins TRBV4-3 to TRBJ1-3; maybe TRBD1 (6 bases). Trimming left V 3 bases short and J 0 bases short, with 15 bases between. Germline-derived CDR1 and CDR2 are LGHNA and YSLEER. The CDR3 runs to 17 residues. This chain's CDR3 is CASSQATTGNSGNTIYF. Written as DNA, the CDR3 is TGCGCCAGCAGCCAGGCCACCACAGGGAACTCTGGAAACACCATATATTTT.

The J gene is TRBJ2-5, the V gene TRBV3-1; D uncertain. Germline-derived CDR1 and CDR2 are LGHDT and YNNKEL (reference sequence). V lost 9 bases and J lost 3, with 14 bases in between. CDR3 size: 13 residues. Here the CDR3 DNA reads TGTGCCAGTGTAGCAGGCAAGAAAGAGACCCAGTACTTC. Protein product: CASVAGKKETQYF.

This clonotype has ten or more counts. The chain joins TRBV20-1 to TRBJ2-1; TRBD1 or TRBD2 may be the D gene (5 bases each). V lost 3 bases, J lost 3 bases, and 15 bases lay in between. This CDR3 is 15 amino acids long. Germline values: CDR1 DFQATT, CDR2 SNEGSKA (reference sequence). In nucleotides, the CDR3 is TGCAGTGCTAGGCTCACGGGACGAGTCTACAATGAGCAGTTCTTC. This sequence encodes CSARLTGRVYNEQFF.

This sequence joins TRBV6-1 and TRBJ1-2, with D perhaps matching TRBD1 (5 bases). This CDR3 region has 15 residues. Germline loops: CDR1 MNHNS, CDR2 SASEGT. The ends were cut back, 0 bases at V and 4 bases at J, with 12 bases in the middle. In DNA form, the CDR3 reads TGTGCCAGCAGTGAAGCTGGCAGGGACCTCTATGGCTACACCTTC. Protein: CASSEAGRDLYGYTF.

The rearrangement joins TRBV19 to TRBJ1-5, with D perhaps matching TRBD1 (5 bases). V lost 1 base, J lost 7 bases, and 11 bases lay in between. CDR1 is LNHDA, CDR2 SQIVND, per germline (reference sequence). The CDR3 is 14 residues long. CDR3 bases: TGTGCCAGTAGTATAGGGGGCCCTTTGCAGCCCCAGCATTTT. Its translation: CASSIGGPLQPQHF.

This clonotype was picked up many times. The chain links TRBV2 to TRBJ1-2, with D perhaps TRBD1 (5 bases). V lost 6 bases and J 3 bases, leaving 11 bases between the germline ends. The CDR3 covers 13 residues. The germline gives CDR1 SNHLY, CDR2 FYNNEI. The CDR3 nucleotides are TGTGCCAGCAGCAGGGACGGATACTATGGCTACACCTTC. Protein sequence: CASSRDGYYGYTF.

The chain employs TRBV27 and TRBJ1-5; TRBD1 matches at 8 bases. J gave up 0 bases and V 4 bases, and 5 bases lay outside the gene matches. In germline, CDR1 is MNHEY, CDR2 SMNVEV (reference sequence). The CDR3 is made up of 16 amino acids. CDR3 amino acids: CASSSTGQVSNQPQHF. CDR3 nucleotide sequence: TGTGCCAGCAGTTCAACGGGACAGGTTAGCAATCAGCCCCAGCATTTT.

The CDR3 loop is CASSTRQGRPTEAFF. In nucleotides, the CDR3 is TGCGCCAGCAGCACTCGACAGGGGCGCCCCACTGAAGCTTTCTTT. The genes are TRBV4-3 and TRBJ1-1, with 8 nucleotides matching TRBD1. The CDR3 contains 15 residues. Trimming at V came to 5 bases and at J to 4 bases, leaving 9 bases not matched to a gene. Germline V gives CDR1 LGHNA, CDR2 YSLEER.

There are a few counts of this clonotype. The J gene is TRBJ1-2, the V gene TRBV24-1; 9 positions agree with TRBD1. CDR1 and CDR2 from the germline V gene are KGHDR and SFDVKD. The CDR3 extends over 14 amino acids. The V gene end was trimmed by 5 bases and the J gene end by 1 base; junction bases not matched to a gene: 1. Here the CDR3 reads CATSGDRVNYGYTF. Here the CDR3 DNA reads TGTGCCACCAGTGGGGACAGGGTTAACTATGGCTACACCTTC.

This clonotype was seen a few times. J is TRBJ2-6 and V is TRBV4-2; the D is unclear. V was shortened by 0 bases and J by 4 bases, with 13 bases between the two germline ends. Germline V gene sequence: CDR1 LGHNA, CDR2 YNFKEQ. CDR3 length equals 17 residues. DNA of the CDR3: TGTGCCAGCAGCCAAGATGTTAGATGGCCCGGGGCCAACGTCCTGACTTTC. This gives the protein CASSQDVRWPGANVLTF.

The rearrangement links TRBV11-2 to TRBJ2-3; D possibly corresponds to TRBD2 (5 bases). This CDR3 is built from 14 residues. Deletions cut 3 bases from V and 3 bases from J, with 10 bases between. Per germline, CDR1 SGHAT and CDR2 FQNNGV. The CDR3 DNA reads TGTGCCAGCAGCTTCGGACTTACGACAGATACGCAGTATTTT. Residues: CASSFGLTTDTQYF.

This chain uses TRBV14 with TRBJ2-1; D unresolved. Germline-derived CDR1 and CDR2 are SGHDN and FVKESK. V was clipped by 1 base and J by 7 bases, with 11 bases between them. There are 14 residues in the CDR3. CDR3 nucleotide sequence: TGTGCCAGCAGCCAAGTAAAGCAGAGGAATGAGCAGTTCTTC. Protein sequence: CASSQVKQRNEQFF.

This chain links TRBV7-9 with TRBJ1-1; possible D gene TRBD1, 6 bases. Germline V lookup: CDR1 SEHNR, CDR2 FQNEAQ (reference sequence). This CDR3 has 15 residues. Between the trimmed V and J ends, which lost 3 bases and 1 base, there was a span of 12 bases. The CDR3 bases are TGTGCCAGCAGCTTGAGACAGGAGACGAACACTGAAGCTTTCTTT. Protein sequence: CASSLRQETNTEAFF.

The CDR3 loop is CASSMSGDSLDGYTF. The CDR3 DNA sequence: TGTGCCAGCAGCATGTCAGGGGATTCATTGGATGGCTACACCTTC. This sequence joins TRBV9 and TRBJ1-2; TRBD1 is a possible D gene (6 bases). Trimming removed 4 bases at V and 6 bases at J, with 19 bases between. CDR3 length equals 15 residues. Germline V gene sequence: CDR1 SGDLS, CDR2 YYNGEE.

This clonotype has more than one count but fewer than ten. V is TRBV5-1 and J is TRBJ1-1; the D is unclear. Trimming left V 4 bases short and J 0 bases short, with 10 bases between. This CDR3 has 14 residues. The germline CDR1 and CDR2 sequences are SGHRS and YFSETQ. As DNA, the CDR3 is TGCGCCAGCAGCACGGGGTACATGAACACTGAAGCTTTCTTT. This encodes CASSTGYMNTEAFF.

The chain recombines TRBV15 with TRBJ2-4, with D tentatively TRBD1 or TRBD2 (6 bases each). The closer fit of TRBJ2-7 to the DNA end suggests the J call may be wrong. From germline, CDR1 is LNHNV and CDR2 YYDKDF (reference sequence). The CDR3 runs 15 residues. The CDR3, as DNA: TGTGCCACCAGCAATTTGGGGGGCGAATCCTACGAGCAGTACTTC. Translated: CATSNLGGESYEQYF.

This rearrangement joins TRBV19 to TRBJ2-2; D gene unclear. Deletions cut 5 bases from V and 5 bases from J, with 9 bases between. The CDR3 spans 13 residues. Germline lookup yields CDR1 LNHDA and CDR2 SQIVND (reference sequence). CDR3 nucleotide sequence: TGTGCCAGTAGTGATTTGGGTACCGGGGAGCTGTTTTTT. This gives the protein CASSDLGTGELFF.

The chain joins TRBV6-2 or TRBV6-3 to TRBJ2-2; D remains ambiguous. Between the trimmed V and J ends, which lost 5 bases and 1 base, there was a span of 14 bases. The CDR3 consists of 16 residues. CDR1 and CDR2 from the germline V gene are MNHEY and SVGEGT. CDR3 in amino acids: CASSNPGTRNTGELFF. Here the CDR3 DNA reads TGTGCCAGCAGTAATCCGGGCACAAGGAACACCGGGGAGCTGTTTTTT.

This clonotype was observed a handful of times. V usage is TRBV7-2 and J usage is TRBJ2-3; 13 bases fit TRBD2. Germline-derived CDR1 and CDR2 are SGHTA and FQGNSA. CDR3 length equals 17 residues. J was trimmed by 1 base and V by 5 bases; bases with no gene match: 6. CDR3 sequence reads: CASSNTGTSGGTDTQYF. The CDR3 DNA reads TGTGCCAGCAGCAACACCGGGACTAGCGGGGGCACAGATACGCAGTATTTT.

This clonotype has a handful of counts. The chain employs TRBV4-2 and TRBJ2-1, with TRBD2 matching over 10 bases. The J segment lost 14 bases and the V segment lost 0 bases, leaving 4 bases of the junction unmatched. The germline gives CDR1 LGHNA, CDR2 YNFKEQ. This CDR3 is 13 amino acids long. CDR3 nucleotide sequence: TGTGCCAGCAGCCAAGATCCCGGGACTAGCGAGTTCTTC. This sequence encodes CASSQDPGTSEFF.

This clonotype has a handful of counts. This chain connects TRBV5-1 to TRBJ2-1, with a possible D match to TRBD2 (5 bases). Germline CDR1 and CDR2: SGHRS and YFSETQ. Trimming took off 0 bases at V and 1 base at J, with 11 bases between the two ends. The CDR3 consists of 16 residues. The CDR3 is CASSLVAAESYNEQFF. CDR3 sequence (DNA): TGCGCCAGCAGCTTGGTAGCAGCGGAATCCTACAATGAGCAGTTCTTC.

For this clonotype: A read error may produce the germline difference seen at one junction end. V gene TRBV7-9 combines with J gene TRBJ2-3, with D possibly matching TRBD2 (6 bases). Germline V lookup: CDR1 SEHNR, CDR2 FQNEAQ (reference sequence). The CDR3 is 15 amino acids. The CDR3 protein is CACSRGGTSTDTQYF. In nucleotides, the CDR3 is TGTGCCTGCAGCCGAGGCGGGACTAGCACAGATACGCAGTATTTT.

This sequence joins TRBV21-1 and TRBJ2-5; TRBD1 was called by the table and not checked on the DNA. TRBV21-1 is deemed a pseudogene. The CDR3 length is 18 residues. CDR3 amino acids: CASSPHPARAKSQETQYF. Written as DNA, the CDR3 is TGTGCCAGCAGCCCACACCCAGCCCGGGCGAAATCACAAGAGACCCAGTACTTC.

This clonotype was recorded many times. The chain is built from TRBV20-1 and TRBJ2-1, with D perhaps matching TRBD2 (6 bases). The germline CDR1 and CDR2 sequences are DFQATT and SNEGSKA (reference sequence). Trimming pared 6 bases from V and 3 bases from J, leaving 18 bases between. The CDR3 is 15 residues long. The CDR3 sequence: CSAPLSGTDYNEQFF. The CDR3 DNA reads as TGCAGTGCGCCCCTGTCCGGGACTGACTACAATGAGCAGTTCTTC.